The clone carrying this T cell receptor (beta chain) showed up just a few times. Its antigen is not known. This sample stems from a study of post-analysis software for immune sequencing data. Study-level findings and limits: Samples from one preparation batch, clustered by F measure, grouped strongly together. Relative to controls, patients had five TRBV segments at higher frequency, with TRBV5-6, TRBV5-1 and TRBV20-1 among these. In multiple sclerosis, normalized Chao1 diversity was significantly below that of controls.

TCR beta cDNA libraries included unique molecular identifiers. In TCRdb, the PCR reads were re-called with MiXCR into one record per CDR3 protein. This sample has 380,000 or so distinct CDR3 sequences, with less than 40% found just once. CDR1 and CDR2 (germline): MNHEY, SVGEGT. With 10 bases removed from V and 0 bases from J, the gap between germline ends came to 12 bases. The CDR3 sequence is 13 residues long. This chain joins TRBV6-2 or TRBV6-3 and TRBJ1-2; the D gene is possibly TRBD1 (5 bases). This TCR was recovered from a girl aged 5 to 17 with multiple sclerosis. The sequenced material came from blood. Here the CDR3 DNA reads TGTGCCACCACCGACAGTCCTAACTATGGCTACACCTTC. It specifies CATTDSPNYGYTF.